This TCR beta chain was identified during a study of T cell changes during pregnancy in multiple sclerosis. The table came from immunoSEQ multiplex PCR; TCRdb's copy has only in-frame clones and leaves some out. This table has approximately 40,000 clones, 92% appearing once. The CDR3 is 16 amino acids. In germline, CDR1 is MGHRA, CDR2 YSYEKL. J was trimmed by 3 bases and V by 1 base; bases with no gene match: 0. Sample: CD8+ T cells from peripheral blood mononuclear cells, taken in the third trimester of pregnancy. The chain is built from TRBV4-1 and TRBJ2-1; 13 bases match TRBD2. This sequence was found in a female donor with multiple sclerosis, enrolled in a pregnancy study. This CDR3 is CASSQGTSGGYNEQFF. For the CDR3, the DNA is TGCGCCAGCAGCCAAGGGACTAGCGGGGGCTACAATGAGCAGTTCTTC.